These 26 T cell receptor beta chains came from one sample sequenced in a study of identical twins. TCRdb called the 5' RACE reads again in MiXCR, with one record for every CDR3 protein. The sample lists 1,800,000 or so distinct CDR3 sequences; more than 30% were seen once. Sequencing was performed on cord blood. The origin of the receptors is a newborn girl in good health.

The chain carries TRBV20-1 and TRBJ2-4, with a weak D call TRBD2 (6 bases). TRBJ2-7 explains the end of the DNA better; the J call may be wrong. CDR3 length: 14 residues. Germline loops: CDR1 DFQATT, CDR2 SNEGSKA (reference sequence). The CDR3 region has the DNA TGCAGTGCTAGAGTAAAACGGGGGTCTTACGAGCAGTACTTC. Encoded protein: CSARVKRGSYEQYF.

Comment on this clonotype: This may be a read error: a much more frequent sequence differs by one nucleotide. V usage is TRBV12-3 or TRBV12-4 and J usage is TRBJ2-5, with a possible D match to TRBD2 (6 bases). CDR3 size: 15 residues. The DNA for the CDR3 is TGTGCCAGCAGTCCTGGGACTCCCCTACAAGAGGCCCAGTACTTC. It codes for CASSPGTPLQEAQYF.

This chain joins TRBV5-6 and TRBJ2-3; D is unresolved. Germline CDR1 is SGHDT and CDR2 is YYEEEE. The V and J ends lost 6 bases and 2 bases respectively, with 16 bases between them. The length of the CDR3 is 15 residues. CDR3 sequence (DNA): TGTGCCAGCAACGCACTCGCACGATCCACAGATACGCAGTATTTT. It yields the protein CASNALARSTDTQYF.

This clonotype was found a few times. The CDR3 protein is CASSLFPSGRGAYNEQFF. Written as DNA, the CDR3 is TGTGCCAGCAGTTTATTCCCTAGCGGGAGGGGGGCGTACAATGAGCAGTTCTTC. The genes are TRBV27 and TRBJ2-1; 12 bases are shared with TRBD2. Germline CDR1 and CDR2: MNHEY and SMNVEV (reference sequence). The CDR3 is 18 amino acids. V lost 1 base to trimming and J lost 4 bases; unmatched junction nucleotides: 8.

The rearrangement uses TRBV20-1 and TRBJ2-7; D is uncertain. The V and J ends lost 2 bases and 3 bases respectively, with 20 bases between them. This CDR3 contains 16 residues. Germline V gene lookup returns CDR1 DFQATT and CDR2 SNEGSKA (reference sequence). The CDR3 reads CSARSYGGPPIYEQYF. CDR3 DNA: TGCAGTGCTAGATCCTATGGCGGTCCCCCGATCTACGAGCAGTACTTC.

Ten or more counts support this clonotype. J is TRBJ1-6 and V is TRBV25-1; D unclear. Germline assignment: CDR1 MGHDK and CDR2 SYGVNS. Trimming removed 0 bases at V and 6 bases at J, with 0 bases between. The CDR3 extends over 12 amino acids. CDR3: CASSEYNSPLHF. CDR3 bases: TGTGCCAGCAGTGAATATAATTCACCCCTCCACTTT.

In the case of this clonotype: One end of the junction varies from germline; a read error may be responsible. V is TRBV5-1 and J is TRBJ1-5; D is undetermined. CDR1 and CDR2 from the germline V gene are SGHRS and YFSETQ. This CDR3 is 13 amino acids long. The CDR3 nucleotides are TGCGCCAGCAGCTTTGGGGAGAATCAGCCCCAGCCTTTT. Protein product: CASSFGENQPQPF.

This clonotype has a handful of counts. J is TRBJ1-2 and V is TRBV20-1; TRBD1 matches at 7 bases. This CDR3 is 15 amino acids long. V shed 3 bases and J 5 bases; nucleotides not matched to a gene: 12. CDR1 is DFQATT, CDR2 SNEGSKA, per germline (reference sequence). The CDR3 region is CSARALTGVPYGYTF. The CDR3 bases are TGCAGTGCTAGGGCCCTTACAGGGGTCCCGTATGGCTACACCTTC.

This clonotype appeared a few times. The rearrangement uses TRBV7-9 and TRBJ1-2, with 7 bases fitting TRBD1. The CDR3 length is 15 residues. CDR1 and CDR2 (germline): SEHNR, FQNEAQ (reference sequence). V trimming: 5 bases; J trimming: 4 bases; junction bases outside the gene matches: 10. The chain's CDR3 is CASSVDRVFGYGYTF. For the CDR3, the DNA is TGTGCCAGCAGCGTTGACAGGGTTTTTGGCTATGGCTACACCTTC.

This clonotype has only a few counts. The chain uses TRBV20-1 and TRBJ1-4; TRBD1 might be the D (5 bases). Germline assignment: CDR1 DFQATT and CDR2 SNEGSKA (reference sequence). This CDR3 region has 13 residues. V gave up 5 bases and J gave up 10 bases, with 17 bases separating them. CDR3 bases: TGCAGTGCTGCCAGGACACTCCGTGGAAAACTGTTTTTT. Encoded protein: CSAARTLRGKLFF.

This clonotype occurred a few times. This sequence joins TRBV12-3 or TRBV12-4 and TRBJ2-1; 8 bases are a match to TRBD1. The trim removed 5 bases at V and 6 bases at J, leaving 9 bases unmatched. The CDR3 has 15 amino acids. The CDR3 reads CASSARDRTANEQFF. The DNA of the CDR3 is TGTGCCAGCAGTGCCCGGGACAGGACCGCCAATGAGCAGTTCTTC.

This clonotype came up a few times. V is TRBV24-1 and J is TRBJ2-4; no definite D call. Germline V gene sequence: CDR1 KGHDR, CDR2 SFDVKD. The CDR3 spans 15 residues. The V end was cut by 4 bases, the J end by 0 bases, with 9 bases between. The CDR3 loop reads CATSDPRLAKNIQYF. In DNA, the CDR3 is TGTGCCACCAGTGACCCCAGGCTAGCCAAAAACATTCAGTACTTC.

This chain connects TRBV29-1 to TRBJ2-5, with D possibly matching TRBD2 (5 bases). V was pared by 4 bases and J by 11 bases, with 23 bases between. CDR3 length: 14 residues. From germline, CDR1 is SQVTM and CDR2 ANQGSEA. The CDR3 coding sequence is TGCAGCGTTGCCCCCAGGACTCTCCAAAATGAGCAGTACTTC. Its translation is CSVAPRTLQNEQYF.

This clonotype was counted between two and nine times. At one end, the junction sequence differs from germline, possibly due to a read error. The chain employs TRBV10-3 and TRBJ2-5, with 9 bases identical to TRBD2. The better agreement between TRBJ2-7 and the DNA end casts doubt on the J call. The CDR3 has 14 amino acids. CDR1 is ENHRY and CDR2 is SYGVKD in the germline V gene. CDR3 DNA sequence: TGTGCCATCAGTGCACTAGCGGGCTCCCACGAGCAGTACTTC. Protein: CAISALAGSHEQYF.

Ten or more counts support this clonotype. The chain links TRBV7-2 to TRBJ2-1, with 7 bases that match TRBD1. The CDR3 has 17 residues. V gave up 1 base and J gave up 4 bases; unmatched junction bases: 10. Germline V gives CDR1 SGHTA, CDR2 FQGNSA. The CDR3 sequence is CASSLDERTGEYNEQFF. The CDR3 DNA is TGTGCCAGCAGCTTAGATGAAAGGACAGGTGAATACAATGAGCAGTTCTTC.

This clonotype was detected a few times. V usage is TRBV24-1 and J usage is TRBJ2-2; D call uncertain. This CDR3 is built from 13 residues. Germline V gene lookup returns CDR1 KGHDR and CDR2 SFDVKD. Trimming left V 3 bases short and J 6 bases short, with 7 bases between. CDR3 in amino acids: CATSDPGAGELFF. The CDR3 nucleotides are TGTGCCACCAGTGATCCAGGCGCCGGGGAGCTGTTTTTT.

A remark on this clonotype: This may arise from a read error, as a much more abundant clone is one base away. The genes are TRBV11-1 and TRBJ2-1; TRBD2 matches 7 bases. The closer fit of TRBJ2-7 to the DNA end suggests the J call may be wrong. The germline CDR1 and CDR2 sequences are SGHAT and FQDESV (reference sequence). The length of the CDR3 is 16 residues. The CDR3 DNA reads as TGTGCCAGCAGCACCCGCGGGAGTTCCTCCTACAATGAGCAGTACTTC. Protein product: CASSTRGSSSYNEQYF.

CDR3 in DNA: TGTGCCAGCAGTTCCACCGGGACCTCCCCCTACGAGCAGTACTTC. As protein: CASSSTGTSPYEQYF. This chain joins TRBV27 and TRBJ2-7; D might be TRBD1 or TRBD2, each matching 5 bases. The ends were cut back, 4 bases at V and 2 bases at J, with 15 bases in the middle. Germline CDR1 and CDR2: MNHEY and SMNVEV (reference sequence). This CDR3 is 15 amino acids long.

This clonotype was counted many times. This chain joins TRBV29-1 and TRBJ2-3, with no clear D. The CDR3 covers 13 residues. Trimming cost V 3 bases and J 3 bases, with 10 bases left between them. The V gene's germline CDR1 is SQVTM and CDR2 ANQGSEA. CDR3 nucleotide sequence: TGCAGCGTTGACCTAGATGGGACAGATACGCAGTATTTT. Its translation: CSVDLDGTDTQYF.

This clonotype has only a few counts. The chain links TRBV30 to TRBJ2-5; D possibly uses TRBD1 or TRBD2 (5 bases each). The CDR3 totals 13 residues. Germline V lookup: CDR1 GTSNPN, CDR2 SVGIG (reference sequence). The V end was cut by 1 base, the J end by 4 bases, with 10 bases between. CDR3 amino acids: CAWSARDGETQYF. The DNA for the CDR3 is TGTGCCTGGAGTGCAAGGGACGGAGAGACCCAGTACTTC.

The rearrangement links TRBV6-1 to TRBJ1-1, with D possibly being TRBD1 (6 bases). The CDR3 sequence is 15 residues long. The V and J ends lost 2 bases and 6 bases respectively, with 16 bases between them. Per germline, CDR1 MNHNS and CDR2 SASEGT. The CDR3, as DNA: TGTGCCAGCAGTGAAAGGAGGGGGGGAGGCTCTGAAGCTTTCTTT. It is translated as CASSERRGGGSEAFF.

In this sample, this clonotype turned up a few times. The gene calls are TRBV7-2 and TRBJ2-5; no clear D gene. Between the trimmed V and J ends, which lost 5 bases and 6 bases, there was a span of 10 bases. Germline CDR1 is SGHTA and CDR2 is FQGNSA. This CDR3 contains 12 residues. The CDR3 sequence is CASSQERKTQYF. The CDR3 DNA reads TGTGCCAGCAGCCAAGAAAGAAAGACCCAGTACTTC.

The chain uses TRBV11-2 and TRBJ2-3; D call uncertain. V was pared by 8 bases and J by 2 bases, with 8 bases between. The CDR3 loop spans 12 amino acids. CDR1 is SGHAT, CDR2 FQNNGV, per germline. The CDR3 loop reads CASYRITDTQYF. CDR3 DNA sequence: TGTGCCAGCTATCGGATCACAGATACGCAGTATTTT.

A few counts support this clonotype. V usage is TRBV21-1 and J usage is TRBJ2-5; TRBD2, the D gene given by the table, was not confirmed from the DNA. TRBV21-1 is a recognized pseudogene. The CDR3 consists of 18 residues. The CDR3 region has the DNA TGTGCCAGCAGCAAAGCACCGAGGACTAGCGGGAGAGTTGAGACCCAGTACTTC. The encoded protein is CASSKAPRTSGRVETQYF.

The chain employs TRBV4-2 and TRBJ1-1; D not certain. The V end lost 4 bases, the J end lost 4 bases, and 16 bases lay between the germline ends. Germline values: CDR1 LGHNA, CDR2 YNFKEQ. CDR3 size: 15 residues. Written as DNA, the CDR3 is TGTGCCAGCAGCCTAAAGGAGGGAGGGAGCACTGAAGCTTTCTTT. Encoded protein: CASSLKEGGSTEAFF.

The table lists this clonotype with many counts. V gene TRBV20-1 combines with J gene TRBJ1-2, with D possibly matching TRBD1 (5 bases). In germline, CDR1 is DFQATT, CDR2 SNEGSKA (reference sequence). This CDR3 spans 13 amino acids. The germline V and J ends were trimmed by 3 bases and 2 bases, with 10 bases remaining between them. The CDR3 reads CSASTGTNYGYTF. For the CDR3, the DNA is TGCAGTGCTAGTACGGGGACGAACTATGGCTACACCTTC.